This T cell receptor (beta chain) came from a study of CD8 T cells in Susac syndrome. Germline lookup yields CDR1 MDHEN and CDR2 SYDVKM. The ends were cut back, 2 bases at V and 1 base at J, with 17 bases in the middle. The CDR3 is made up of 17 amino acids. RNA was extracted with the RNeasy kit, and a quantity of roughly 0.45 to 1 ug was reverse transcribed using random hexamers. TCRdb re-called the immunoSEQ multiplex PCR reads through MiXCR, storing one row per CDR3 protein. The sample has 250,000 to 300,000 distinct CDR3 sequences, roughly 81% seen once. The clonotype comes from a human donor with multiple sclerosis. This chain joins TRBV28 and TRBJ1-1, with D uncertain. Sequences were obtained from CD8+ T cells from PBMCs. As DNA, the CDR3 is TGTGCCAGCAGTTTACTCCTTCGGAGGTTTCCGAACACTGAAGCTTTCTTT. Its protein product is CASSLLLRRFPNTEAFF. Full variable domain (rest looked up from reference TRBV28 and TRBJ1-1): DVKVTQSSRYLVKRTGEKVFLECVQDMDHENMFWYRQDPGLGLRLIYFSYDVKMKEKGDIPEGYSVSREKKERFSLILESASTNQTSMYLCASSLLLRRFPNTEAFFGQGTRLTVV.